A selection of T cell receptor beta chains follows, all from one sample in a study of OX40 agonist ivuxolimab in advanced cancers. Clones were read by immunoSEQ multiplex PCR, and TCRdb kept only the in-frame ones, dropping some. The repertoire includes about 71,000 clones, approximately 80% of them detected once, and 0.4% to 0.55% sits in the top ten. This specimen was CD4+ or CD8+ T cells sorted from blood, taken in a trial of the OX40 agonist ivuxolimab. The receptors were sampled from an adult with an advanced solid tumor such as melanoma, head and neck, liver or kidney cancer. Each CDR3 is given with its conserved first and last residue. The D gene is left open where the match is weak. Some rows have no size entry. The others give once, few or many, or a class for an expanded clone.

d_call,v_call,clone_size,j_call,cdr3_nt,cdr3_aa
NA,TRBV5-4,NA,TRBJ1-2,TGTGCCAGCAGCGGCACCGGGACACTACACTATGGCTACACCTTC,CASSGTGTLHYGYTF
NA,TRBV28,many,TRBJ1-3,TGTGCCAGCAGCGCCAGGACAGCTTCTGGAAACACCATATATTTT,CASSARTASGNTIYF
NA,TRBV5-4,NA,TRBJ2-2,TGTGCCAGCAGCTTGAGGGTCGCGACCAGGGAGCTGTTTTTT,CASSLRVATRELFF
TRBD1,TRBV27,NA,TRBJ1-5,TGTGCCAGCAGTCTACAGGGGACTCAGCCCCAGCATTTT,CASSLQGTQPQHF
NA,TRBV7-8,NA,TRBJ1-3,TGTGCCAGCAGCTTAGTCGGCAGGCCGGGATCCGGAAACACCATATATTTT,CASSLVGRPGSGNTIYF
NA,TRBV19,NA,TRBJ1-1,TGTGCCAGTACCGACCCAGGGAGGTCGGCTTTCTTT,CASTDPGRSAFF
NA,TRBV28,NA,TRBJ2-5,TGTGCCAGCAGCTCGACAACCCAGTACTTC,CASSSTTQYF
NA,TRBV2,NA,TRBJ1-2,TGTGCCAGCAGTCGGACTATAGCTAACTATGGCTACACCTTC,CASSRTIANYGYTF
NA,TRBV18,NA,TRBJ1-6,TGTGCCAGCTCACCAAAGGTGAATAATTCACCCCTCCACTTT,CASSPKVNNSPLHF
NA,TRBV19,few,TRBJ1-5,TGTGCCAGTAGGACAGCACCGGGGCCCCAGCATTTT,CASRTAPGPQHF
TRBD1,TRBV5-4,NA,TRBJ1-3,TGTGCCAGCAGCTTCGACAGGGTACCTGGAAACACCATATATTTT,CASSFDRVPGNTIYF
NA,TRBV21-1,NA,TRBJ1-2,TGTGCCAGCAGCAAAGAAGAGAACTATGGCTACACCTTC,CASSKEENYGYTF
NA,TRBV6-1,NA,TRBJ1-3,TGTGCCAGCAGTGAATGGGGGGGCTCTGGAAACACCATATATTTT,CASSEWGGSGNTIYF
NA,TRBV9,NA,TRBJ2-5,TGTGCCAGCAGCCTACTTCAGGGCGTCTCGGGGGAGACCCAGTACTTC,CASSLLQGVSGETQYF
NA,TRBV6-4,NA,TRBJ1-2,TGTGCCAGCAGCCCCGGTCTCTCGGGAACGAACTATGGCTACACCTTC,CASSPGLSGTNYGYTF
NA,TRBV29-1,NA,TRBJ1-1,TGCAGCGTTGACCGTCTTGTTGGGACTGAAGCTTTCTTT,CSVDRLVGTEAFF
TRBD2,TRBV28,NA,TRBJ2-5,TGTGCCAGCAGTCGGCGGGGGGGGTTTTGGGAGACCCAGTACTTC,CASSRRGGFWETQYF